The next 30 T cell receptor beta chains were all read from a single sample in a study of blood T cell repertoires in COVID-19 (TCRdb year 2020). The receptor library was made with the immunoSEQ multiplex PCR assay. In its TCRdb copy, this immuneACCESS table keeps in-frame sequences only and misses some clones. Where compared with another copy, unresolved V genes explain less than half of these, and the others have no known cause. This sample comprises 250,000 to 300,000 clones, 80% to 90% of them detected only once. Roughly 15% of the sample is taken by the ten largest. The sequenced sample consisted of PBMCs or T cells enriched from blood (not recorded which). All receptors derive from a man aged 18 to 29 who had recovered from COVID-19.

The chain links TRBV5-5 to TRBJ1-2, with 11 positions matching TRBD1. The CDR3 runs 15 residues. V shed 4 bases, J shed 4 bases, and the junction held 6 bases outside the gene matches. The germline V gene encodes CDR1 SGHKS and CDR2 YYEKEE (reference sequence). Written as DNA, the CDR3 is TGTGCCAGCAGCGTCGGACAGGGGGCGGTCTATGGCTACACCTTC. The encoded protein is CASSVGQGAVYGYTF.

This chain uses TRBV5-1 with TRBJ2-2; 8 nucleotides align to TRBD1. The V and J ends lost 5 bases and 5 bases, in that order; junction bases with no gene match: 14. The CDR3 is 17 residues long. Germline lookup yields CDR1 SGHRS and CDR2 YFSETQ. The CDR3 DNA reads as TGCGCCAGCAGTTATACTTTGAGGACAGGGCCAACCGGGGAGCTGTTTTTT. Translating it yields CASSYTLRTGPTGELFF.

This clone was seen more than once but under ten times. The chain combines TRBV4-2 with TRBJ2-2, with 8 bases identical to TRBD1. Per germline, CDR1 LGHNA and CDR2 YNFKEQ. V lost 2 bases and J lost 6; bases outside the gene matches: 8. The CDR3 contains 16 residues. The CDR3 region has the DNA TGTGCCAGCAGCCAATGGGGCAGGGGGCGCCCCGGGGAGCTGTTTTTT. Translating it yields CASSQWGRGRPGELFF.

This clone showed up just a few times. This rearrangement joins TRBV5-1 to TRBJ1-4, with 7 bases that match TRBD1. V shed 2 bases and J 0 bases; nucleotides not matched to a gene: 13. CDR3 length: 19 amino acids. Germline V gene lookup returns CDR1 SGHRS and CDR2 YFSETQ. CDR3 DNA: TGCGCCAGCAGCTTAACAGGGGCCCGATCCTACGCAACTAATGAAAAACTGTTTTTT. The encoded protein is CASSLTGARSYATNEKLFF.

The chain uses TRBV28 and TRBJ2-3; a weak D match, TRBD2 (5 bases). Germline loops: CDR1 MDHEN, CDR2 SYDVKM. V shed 6 bases and J shed 4 bases, with 14 bases lying between them. The CDR3 is made up of 14 amino acids. The CDR3 DNA reads as TGTGCCAGCAGGCCCTTTACGGGATCAGATACGCAGTATTTT. This sequence encodes CASRPFTGSDTQYF.

The V call is TRBV5-8, the J call TRBJ2-2, with 9 bases identical to TRBD1. This CDR3 comprises 17 residues. With 5 bases clipped from V and 1 base from J, the junction kept 9 bases outside the gene matches. CDR1 and CDR2 from the germline V gene are SGHTS and YDEGEE. The CDR3 reads CASSLRGQGRNTGELFF. As DNA, the CDR3 is TGTGCCAGCAGTTTACGGGGACAGGGCAGGAACACCGGGGAGCTGTTTTTT.

The genes are TRBV19 and TRBJ2-1; TRBD2 matches 7 bases. The CDR3 runs 18 residues. The germline CDR1 and CDR2 sequences are LNHDA and SQIVND (reference sequence). V lost 3 bases, J lost 7 bases, and 18 bases stayed unmatched. This CDR3 is CASSMGRGENINSNEQFF. In DNA, the CDR3 is TGTGCCAGTAGTATGGGTCGGGGGGAAAACATTAACTCGAATGAGCAGTTCTTC.

J is TRBJ2-7 and V is TRBV7-9; D gene uncertain. Germline CDR1 is SEHNR and CDR2 is FQNEAQ (reference sequence). This CDR3 region has 13 residues. V was pared by 4 bases and J by 2 bases, with 9 bases between. This CDR3 is CASSSGAPYEQYF. For the CDR3, the DNA is TGTGCCAGCAGCTCCGGAGCGCCCTACGAGCAGTACTTC.

The V call is TRBV6-5, the J call TRBJ2-1, with TRBD1 matching over 7 bases. V trimming: 6 bases; J trimming: 0 bases; junction bases outside the gene matches: 5. The CDR3 runs to 15 residues. Germline CDR1 is MNHEY and CDR2 is SVGAGI. CDR3 region: CASRTGKGSYNEQFF. In nucleotides, the CDR3 is TGTGCCAGCAGGACAGGGAAGGGCTCCTACAATGAGCAGTTCTTC.

CDR3 sequence (DNA): TGTGCCAGCAGTGAAGATGGAGGGACCCTGAACACCGGGGAGCTGTTTTTT. This gives the protein CASSEDGGTLNTGELFF. The chain is built from TRBV6-1 and TRBJ2-2, with D possibly being TRBD2 (6 bases). Looked up from germline, CDR1 is MNHNS and CDR2 is SASEGT. The V gene lost 1 base and the J gene lost 1 base, with 13 bases spanning the gap. This CDR3 has 17 amino acids.

The gene calls are TRBV2 and TRBJ2-7; 8 nucleotides match TRBD2. CDR3 length equals 14 residues. With 2 bases clipped from V and 4 bases from J, the junction kept 4 bases outside the gene matches. Germline CDR1 is SNHLY and CDR2 is FYNNEI. DNA of the CDR3: TGTGCCAGCAGTGAATTAGCGGGGAGGTACGAGCAGTACTTC. Protein product: CASSELAGRYEQYF.

As concerns this clone: Different DNA sequences within this sample yield the same CDR3. The V call is TRBV5-6, the J call TRBJ2-5; D remains ambiguous. Trimming took 0 bases from V and 2 from J, leaving 8 bases between them. The CDR3 sequence is 14 residues long. Germline loops: CDR1 SGHDT, CDR2 YYEEEE. CDR3 nucleotides: TGTGCCAGCAGCTTGGGCCAGATTCAAGAGACCCAGTACTTC. Its translation: CASSLGQIQETQYF.

V and J are TRBV9 and TRBJ2-3; TRBD1 agrees at 9 bases. Per the germline V gene, CDR1 is SGDLS and CDR2 is YYNGEE. V lost 0 bases and J lost 6; bases outside the gene matches: 5. The CDR3 extends over 15 amino acids. The CDR3 loop reads CASSVAGQGADTQYF. Here the CDR3 DNA reads TGTGCCAGCAGCGTAGCGGGACAGGGAGCGGATACGCAGTATTTT.

J is TRBJ1-5 and V is TRBV28; D may be TRBD1 (5 bases). This CDR3 comprises 16 residues. V lost 3 bases and J lost 2, with 14 bases in between. Germline CDR1 is MDHEN and CDR2 is SYDVKM. CDR3 amino acids: CASSFGGGGRNQPQHF. The DNA of the CDR3 is TGTGCCAGCAGTTTTGGGGGGGGAGGTCGCAATCAGCCCCAGCATTTT.

This clone turned up a few times. The rearrangement joins TRBV6-5 to TRBJ1-4; possible D gene TRBD1, 5 bases. From germline, CDR1 is MNHEY and CDR2 SVGAGI. Trimming left V 7 bases short and J 1 base short, with 13 bases between. The CDR3 sequence is 15 residues long. The CDR3 protein is CASTRDWRTNEKLFF. As DNA, the CDR3 is TGTGCCAGCACCAGGGACTGGAGAACTAATGAAAAACTGTTTTTT.

This clone was seen only once. This chain uses TRBV11-3 with TRBJ2-1, with TRBD1 identical over 9 bases. Trimming removed 2 bases from V and 7 bases from J; junction bases left unmatched: 6. The CDR3 is 15 amino acids. CDR1 SGHNT and CDR2 YENEEA come from the germline V gene. For the CDR3, the DNA is TGTGCCAGCAGCTTAACAGGGGGCGCCGGAAATGAGCAGTTCTTC. Translated: CASSLTGGAGNEQFF.

This sequence joins TRBV18 and TRBJ2-2; D ambiguous. Germline CDR1 is KGHSH and CDR2 is LQKENI. The CDR3 runs 13 residues. V was clipped by 2 bases and J by 3 bases, with 4 bases between them. The CDR3 spells CASSPGHTGELFF. CDR3 DNA sequence: TGTGCCAGCTCACCAGGGCACACCGGGGAGCTGTTTTTT.

This clone occurred a few times. The chain is built from TRBV7-8 and TRBJ2-5; D gene unclear. The V and J ends lost 5 bases and 1 base respectively, with 11 bases between them. The germline gives CDR1 SGHVS, CDR2 FQNEAQ. This CDR3 spans 14 amino acids. The CDR3 protein is CASSHTELQETQYF. The CDR3 coding sequence is TGTGCCAGCAGCCATACAGAGCTCCAAGAGACCCAGTACTTC.

This rearrangement joins TRBV9 to TRBJ2-7; 8 bases match TRBD1. Germline-derived CDR1 and CDR2 are SGDLS and YYNGEE. V was clipped by 1 base and J by 3 bases; unmatched bases: 3. The CDR3 is 14 amino acids. The CDR3 sequence: CASSVSQGVYEQYF. The CDR3 DNA reads TGTGCCAGCAGCGTATCACAGGGGGTCTACGAGCAGTACTTC.

This sequence joins TRBV7-8 and TRBJ2-1, with a tentative D call TRBD2 (5 bases). Trimming pared 5 bases from V and 9 bases from J, leaving 17 bases between. The germline CDR1 and CDR2 sequences are SGHVS and FQNEAQ. CDR3 length: 14 amino acids. DNA for the CDR3: TGTGCCAGCAGCCCCCGTAGGACTCCGGGTGAGCAGTTCTTC. It yields the protein CASSPRRTPGEQFF.

The rearrangement links TRBV5-1 to TRBJ1-2; TRBD1 aligns across 7 bases. Per germline, CDR1 SGHRS and CDR2 YFSETQ. The CDR3 consists of 13 residues. V shed 9 bases and J 2 bases; nucleotides not matched to a gene: 7. The CDR3 coding sequence is TGCGCCACCAGACAGGGATCCAACTATGGCTACACCTTC. It codes for CATRQGSNYGYTF. Based on the CDR3 plus reference TRBV5-1 and TRBJ1-2, the full variable domain is KAGVTQTPRYLIKTRGQQVTLSCSPISGHRSVSWYQQTPGQGLQFLFEYFSETQRNKGNFPGRFSGRQFSNSRSEMNVSTLELGDSALYLCATRQGSNYGYTFGSGTRLTVV.

This sequence joins TRBV18 and TRBJ2-5; 12 nucleotides match TRBD2. This CDR3 comprises 16 residues. The V gene's germline CDR1 is KGHSH and CDR2 LQKENI. The J segment lost 3 bases and the V segment lost 3 bases, leaving 5 bases of the junction unmatched. The CDR3 protein is CASSPFRLAGEETQYF. The CDR3 DNA is TGTGCCAGCTCACCGTTCAGACTAGCGGGGGAAGAGACCCAGTACTTC.

The V call is TRBV5-6, the J call TRBJ2-1; D uncertain. Germline-derived CDR1 and CDR2 are SGHDT and YYEEEE. The length of the CDR3 is 13 residues. V shed 4 bases and J shed 6 bases, with 11 bases lying between them. The CDR3 reads CASSLVRSNEQFF. The CDR3 region has the DNA TGTGCCAGCAGCCTCGTCAGGTCCAATGAGCAGTTCTTC.

This rearrangement joins TRBV10-3 to TRBJ1-2, with D tentatively TRBD1 (6 bases). Germline CDR1 and CDR2: ENHRY and SYGVKD. The V and J ends lost 4 bases and 8 bases respectively, with 11 bases between them. The CDR3 sequence is 12 residues long. The CDR3 reads CAISAGAGGYTF. As DNA, the CDR3 is TGTGCCATCAGTGCAGGGGCTGGCGGCTACACCTTC.

The rearrangement links TRBV30 to TRBJ2-1; 12 nucleotides match TRBD2. Germline V gene data show CDR1 as GTSNPN and CDR2 as SVGIG (reference sequence). The trim removed 0 bases at V and 7 bases at J, leaving 4 bases unmatched. CDR3 size: 15 residues. In DNA form, the CDR3 reads TGTGCCTGGAGTGTTGGGCTAGCGGGAGGGAATGAGCAGTTCTTC. This encodes CAWSVGLAGGNEQFF.

This clone occurred a few times. The chain combines TRBV5-4 with TRBJ1-2; D possibly corresponds to TRBD1 (5 bases). V lost 6 bases, J lost 5 bases, and 14 bases lay in between. The CDR3 has 13 residues. The germline gives CDR1 SGHNT, CDR2 YYREEE (reference sequence). The CDR3 DNA follows: TGTGCCAGCACCCCAAGCCAGGGATATGGCTACACCTTC. It encodes CASTPSQGYGYTF. Based on the CDR3 plus reference TRBV5-4 and TRBJ1-2, the full variable domain is ETGVTQSPTHLIKTRGQQVTLRCSSQSGHNTVSWYQQALGQGPQFIFQYYREEENGRGNFPPRFSGLQFPNYSSELNVNALELDDSALYLCASTPSQGYGYTFGSGTRLTVV.

The chain couples TRBV5-1 to TRBJ2-7; D possibly corresponds to TRBD2 (5 bases). The CDR3 length is 13 residues. V was shortened by 1 base and J by 3 bases, with 8 bases between the two germline ends. Germline V gene sequence: CDR1 SGHRS, CDR2 YFSETQ. This CDR3 reads CASSLTSNYEQYF. In DNA form, the CDR3 reads TGCGCCAGCAGCTTGACTAGTAACTACGAGCAGTACTTC.

This clone has only a few counts. This chain connects TRBV9 to TRBJ2-7; D might be TRBD2 (5 bases). This CDR3 is 15 amino acids long. Trimming left V 0 bases short and J 2 bases short, with 12 bases between. CDR1 SGDLS and CDR2 YYNGEE come from the germline V gene. The CDR3 nucleotides are TGTGCCAGCAGCGTAGTCGCGGGTCCCACCTACGAGCAGTACTTC. Translated, it gives CASSVVAGPTYEQYF.

This chain joins TRBV12-5 and TRBJ2-1; D might be TRBD1 (5 bases). The germline gives CDR1 LGHNT, CDR2 FRNRAP. The CDR3 is 12 residues long. V dropped 6 bases and J dropped 4 bases, with 7 bases sitting between them. CDR3: CASGQGYNEQFF. Here the CDR3 DNA reads TGTGCTAGTGGCCAGGGATACAATGAGCAGTTCTTC.

The sample holds one count of this clone. The chain combines TRBV5-4 with TRBJ1-1; TRBD1 agrees at 9 bases. This CDR3 region has 16 residues. Germline-derived CDR1 and CDR2 are SGHNT and YYREEE (reference sequence). V shed 2 bases and J 4 bases; nucleotides not matched to a gene: 9. For the CDR3, the DNA is TGTGCCAGCAGCTTCGGGACAGGGAGAGTTGGCACTGAAGCTTTCTTT. It codes for CASSFGTGRVGTEAFF.